One sample yielded the 29 T cell receptor beta chains listed below, sequenced in a study of blood T cells in healthy people across ages. A second PCR of 7 to 11 cycles used a sample-barcoded 5' primer and a J-beta primer mix. TCRdb used MiXCR to reprocess the 5' RACE reads, holding one entry per CDR3 protein. The table has about 570,000 distinct CDR3 sequences, 25% to 30% seen once. Sequenced input: blood. Every receptor here comes from a woman aged 65 to 85 in good health.

The chain links TRBV18 to TRBJ2-2, with D possibly TRBD1 on 5 matching bases. The V end lost 0 bases, the J end lost 2 bases, and 10 bases lay between the germline ends. The germline V gene has CDR1 KGHSH and CDR2 LQKENI. The CDR3 extends over 16 amino acids. The CDR3 sequence is CASSPPVTANTGELFF. DNA for the CDR3: TGTGCCAGCTCACCACCTGTGACAGCTAACACCGGGGAGCTGTTTTTT.

The gene calls are TRBV5-1 and TRBJ2-2; D unclear. The germline V gene encodes CDR1 SGHRS and CDR2 YFSETQ. Trimming left V 8 bases short and J 0 bases short, with 20 bases between. This CDR3 spans 17 amino acids. The CDR3: CARHGERRVANTGELFF. CDR3 in DNA: TGCGCCAGACATGGGGAAAGGCGAGTTGCGAACACCGGGGAGCTGTTTTTT.

This sequence joins TRBV6-5 and TRBJ2-2; 9 bases agree with TRBD2. The CDR3 extends over 19 amino acids. V gave up 0 bases and J gave up 0 bases; unmatched junction bases: 8. Germline V gene sequence: CDR1 MNHEY, CDR2 SVGAGI. The CDR3, as DNA: TGTGCCAGCAGTTACTCTGGCGGGGGGGGTACCGCGAACACCGGGGAGCTGTTTTTT. This gives the protein CASSYSGGGGTANTGELFF.

This clonotype showed up just a few times. The CDR3 bases are TGTGCCAGCAGCCAACGGGAGGGGGACTACAATGAGCAGTTCTTC. It is translated as CASSQREGDYNEQFF. The V gene is TRBV4-2, the J gene TRBJ2-1; 8 bases map to TRBD2. This CDR3 has 15 residues. Losses at the gene ends were 2 bases for V and 3 bases for J; bases not matched to a gene: 3. Germline assignment: CDR1 LGHNA and CDR2 YNFKEQ.

At least ten counts were recorded for this clonotype. CDR3 region: CASSWDGYEQYF. The DNA for the CDR3 is TGTGCCAGCAGTTGGGACGGCTACGAGCAGTACTTC. V usage is TRBV6-2 or TRBV6-3 and J usage is TRBJ2-7; D is tentatively TRBD1 or TRBD2 (5 bases each). From germline, CDR1 is MNHEY and CDR2 SVGEGT. The CDR3 consists of 12 residues. V gave up 4 bases and J gave up 3 bases, with 7 bases separating them.

The chain joins TRBV7-3 to TRBJ2-6; D is uncertain. Trimming stripped 5 bases from V and 2 bases from J, with 10 bases between. Germline V gene data show CDR1 as SGHTA and CDR2 as FQGTGA. The CDR3 is made up of 15 amino acids. Here the CDR3 reads CASSASLPGANVLTF. CDR3 in DNA: TGTGCCAGCAGCGCATCCCTACCTGGGGCCAACGTCCTGACTTTC.

This clonotype was recorded at least ten times. This chain uses TRBV7-2 with TRBJ1-2; D gene ambiguous. The CDR3 spans 15 residues. CDR1 is SGHTA, CDR2 FQGNSA, per germline. V gave up 3 bases and J gave up 8 bases, with 19 bases separating them. CDR3 amino acids: CASSLGGQAPDGYTF. The DNA of the CDR3 is TGTGCCAGCAGCTTGGGAGGGCAGGCACCGGACGGCTACACCTTC.

The V gene is TRBV3-1, the J gene TRBJ1-2; D ambiguous. The V gene lost 2 bases and the J gene lost 7 bases, with 8 bases spanning the gap. This CDR3 has 12 amino acids. In germline, CDR1 is LGHDT, CDR2 YNNKEL (reference sequence). CDR3 coding DNA: TGTGCCAGCAGCCAACCTCTGGTTGGCTACACCTTC. It codes for CASSQPLVGYTF.

This clonotype was counted between two and nine times. A read error may produce the germline difference seen at one junction end. The chain couples TRBV6-1 to TRBJ1-1; D remains unclear. The CDR3 contains 15 residues. Germline V gene lookup returns CDR1 MNHNS and CDR2 SASEGT. The DNA for the CDR3 is TGTGCTAGCAGTGAAGGGAAGGGTCTGGGGACTGAAGCTTTCTTT. It encodes CASSEGKGLGTEAFF.

The CDR3 is CSARVLAGKQGETQYF. In DNA form, the CDR3 reads TGCAGTGCTAGAGTACTAGCGGGAAAGCAAGGGGAGACCCAGTACTTC. The rearrangement joins TRBV20-1 to TRBJ2-5; 10 bases map to TRBD2. The CDR3 is 16 amino acids. V was clipped by 1 base and J by 5 bases; unmatched bases: 10. Germline V gene sequence: CDR1 DFQATT, CDR2 SNEGSKA (reference sequence).

The rearrangement links TRBV27 to TRBJ2-1, with TRBD1 matching over 8 bases. The J call could be wrong; TRBJ2-7 is a better fit for the DNA end. This CDR3 has 18 amino acids. Looked up from germline, CDR1 is MNHEY and CDR2 is SMNVEV (reference sequence). In nucleotides, the CDR3 is TGTGCCAGCAGTTTTGACCCCCAGGACAGGGAAGAGGATTACGAGCAGTACTTC. Its translation: CASSFDPQDREEDYEQYF.

V and J are TRBV9 and TRBJ2-7; D might be TRBD2 (6 bases). This CDR3 has 13 amino acids. CDR1 is SGDLS, CDR2 YYNGEE, per germline. The germline V and J ends were trimmed by 3 bases and 6 bases, with 13 bases remaining between them. The CDR3 sequence is CASSASVGFEQYF. The CDR3 nucleotides are TGTGCCAGCAGCGCTAGCGTGGGCTTCGAGCAGTACTTC.

This chain uses TRBV6-6 with TRBJ2-5; D is undetermined. V was trimmed by 4 bases and J by 0 bases, leaving 12 bases between them. The CDR3 has 15 residues. CDR1 MNHNY and CDR2 SVGAGI come from the germline V gene (reference sequence). CDR3 DNA: TGTGCCAGCAGTTTTCGAGGAGTTAACCAAGAGACCCAGTACTTC. This codes for CASSFRGVNQETQYF.

This clonotype turned up a few times. The chain links TRBV5-1 to TRBJ2-6; the match to TRBD2 covers 8 bases. The CDR3 extends over 19 amino acids. Per the germline V gene, CDR1 is SGHRS and CDR2 is YFSETQ. With 5 bases clipped from V and 4 bases from J, the junction kept 17 bases outside the gene matches. CDR3 sequence (DNA): TGCGCCAGCAGTTTAGCGGGGCCCCAAGGCTCCGGCGGGGCCAACGTCCTGACTTTC. It is translated as CASSLAGPQGSGGANVLTF.

V and J are TRBV2 and TRBJ2-1, with 7 nucleotides matching TRBD1. V gave up 7 bases and J gave up 0 bases; unmatched junction bases: 3. CDR1 SNHLY and CDR2 FYNNEI come from the germline V gene. The CDR3 spans 14 residues. This chain's CDR3 is CASKRDSSYNEQFF. The CDR3 nucleotides read TGTGCCAGCAAAAGGGACAGCTCCTACAATGAGCAGTTCTTC.

CDR3 region: CASSARPGLAVNEQFF. The CDR3 DNA is TGTGCCAGCAGCGCGCGACCGGGACTAGCGGTAAATGAGCAGTTCTTC. This rearrangement joins TRBV7-3 to TRBJ2-1, with 11 nucleotides matching TRBD2. This CDR3 comprises 16 residues. After removal of 5 bases from V and 7 bases from J, the junction contained 10 bases not matched to a gene. Germline V gene data show CDR1 as SGHTA and CDR2 as FQGTGA.

This chain connects TRBV7-2 to TRBJ2-7, with 7 bases identical to TRBD2. V dropped 1 base and J dropped 0; count of bases not matched to a gene: 9. This CDR3 has 17 residues. Germline CDR1 SGHTA, CDR2 FQGNSA. CDR3 in DNA: TGTGCCAGCAGCTTAGGTGGTGGCGGGGGACTCTCCTACGAGCAGTACTTC. Encoded protein: CASSLGGGGGLSYEQYF.

A few counts support this clonotype. The V and J genes are TRBV20-1 and TRBJ2-3; a weak D match, TRBD2 (5 bases). Germline-derived CDR1 and CDR2 are DFQATT and SNEGSKA (reference sequence). V gave up 7 bases and J gave up 1 base, with 12 bases separating them. The CDR3 covers 13 residues. As DNA, the CDR3 is TGCAGTGGAAGGGAGTTGGGCACAGATACGCAGTATTTT. Translation gives CSGRELGTDTQYF.

This chain joins TRBV5-1 and TRBJ2-7; 10 positions agree with TRBD2. V shed 3 bases, J shed 3 bases, and the junction held 12 bases outside the gene matches. Germline V CDR1 and CDR2: SGHRS, YFSETQ. The CDR3 totals 17 residues. The CDR3 loop reads CASSSSGGGPKGYEQYF. CDR3 bases: TGCGCCAGCAGCTCTAGCGGGGGAGGGCCAAAAGGCTACGAGCAGTACTTC.

The rearrangement joins TRBV5-1 to TRBJ2-5, with D perhaps matching TRBD1 or TRBD2 (6 bases each). Trimming took 6 bases from V and 3 from J, leaving 15 bases between them. This CDR3 region has 14 residues. Germline lookup yields CDR1 SGHRS and CDR2 YFSETQ. This chain's CDR3 is CASTLGGTEETQYF. CDR3 coding DNA: TGCGCCAGCACCCTCGGGGGCACGGAAGAGACCCAGTACTTC.

The sample holds a few counts of this clonotype. The gene calls are TRBV30 and TRBJ2-6; either TRBD1 or TRBD2 may supply D (5 bases each). Germline V gives CDR1 GTSNPN, CDR2 SVGIG (reference sequence). The CDR3 contains 14 residues. The V end lost 8 bases, the J end lost 0 bases, and 11 bases lay between the germline ends. CDR3 in DNA: TGTGCCCTCCGGGACCCCTCTGGGGCCAACGTCCTGACTTTC. Residues: CALRDPSGANVLTF.

The chain recombines TRBV20-1 with TRBJ2-7; 7 nucleotides match TRBD2. Germline loops: CDR1 DFQATT, CDR2 SNEGSKA (reference sequence). This CDR3 contains 15 residues. The junction had 12 bases not matched to a gene; V was cut back by 6 bases and J by 1 base. The CDR3 nucleotides read TGCAGTGCACCCCGTCCCGGGAGGCCGTCCTACGAGCAGTACTTC. As protein: CSAPRPGRPSYEQYF.

This chain connects TRBV4-3 to TRBJ2-4; D possibly corresponds to TRBD1 (8 bases). CDR1 and CDR2 (germline): LGHNA, YSLEER. The CDR3 is 17 amino acids. Trimming took off 1 base at V and 6 bases at J, with 19 bases between the two ends. The chain's CDR3 is CASSQGTGRGWGNIQYF. CDR3 nucleotide sequence: TGCGCCAGCAGCCAAGGGACAGGGAGGGGGTGGGGAAACATTCAGTACTTC.

This sequence joins TRBV28 and TRBJ2-5; 12 nucleotides line up with TRBD1. The germline V gene encodes CDR1 MDHEN and CDR2 SYDVKM. The CDR3 is made up of 15 amino acids. V gave up 6 bases and J gave up 10 bases; unmatched junction bases: 12. CDR3 DNA: TGTGCCAGCAGCTGGCCCTCGGGACAGGGGGCAGACCAGTACTTC. The encoded protein is CASSWPSGQGADQYF.

This clonotype turned up a few times. V gene TRBV5-1 combines with J gene TRBJ1-1; 7 bases map to TRBD1. With 0 bases clipped from V and 7 bases from J, the junction kept 0 bases outside the gene matches. CDR3 length equals 12 residues. The V gene's germline CDR1 is SGHRS and CDR2 YFSETQ. Here the CDR3 reads CASSLDRGEAFF. The CDR3 DNA is TGCGCCAGCAGCTTGGACAGGGGTGAAGCTTTCTTT.

The CDR3, as DNA: TGCGCCAGCAGGGCTAGCGGGATAACAGATACGCAGTATTTT. Translation gives CASRASGITDTQYF. V is TRBV5-1 and J is TRBJ2-3, with 9 bases identical to TRBD2. CDR1 and CDR2 from the germline V gene are SGHRS and YFSETQ. The CDR3 is made up of 14 amino acids. Trimming took 5 bases from V and 3 from J; bases not matched to a gene: 4.

This clonotype was detected many times. The chain combines TRBV7-2 with TRBJ2-5; 11 bases line up with TRBD2. V lost 1 base, J lost 4 bases, and 5 bases stayed unmatched. The length of the CDR3 is 16 residues. The germline V gene encodes CDR1 SGHTA and CDR2 FQGNSA. The CDR3 DNA reads TGTGCCAGCAGCTTAGGGGACCTAGCGGGGGGAGAGACCCAGTACTTC. Amino acid sequence: CASSLGDLAGGETQYF.

This clonotype was found a few times. The chain has TRBV10-3 and TRBJ2-5, with a tentative D call TRBD2 (5 bases). Trimming took 2 bases from V and 2 from J, leaving 9 bases between them. CDR1 and CDR2 from the germline V gene are ENHRY and SYGVKD. The CDR3 is 14 amino acids. The CDR3 DNA follows: TGTGCCATCAGTGAGAATCGAGGGCAAGAGACCCAGTACTTC. Protein sequence: CAISENRGQETQYF.

This clonotype was observed a handful of times. The V and J genes are TRBV20-1 and TRBJ1-2; D possibly corresponds to TRBD1 (5 bases). Germline CDR1 is DFQATT and CDR2 is SNEGSKA (reference sequence). Trimming removed 3 bases from V and 8 bases from J, with 13 bases in between. The CDR3 spans 12 residues. The DNA for the CDR3 is TGCAGTGCTAGCGTCCAGGGAGGAGGCTACACCTTC. Translation gives CSASVQGGGYTF.